A selection of T cell receptor beta chains follows, all from one sample in a study of blood T cell repertoires in COVID-19. This table comes from immunoSEQ multiplex PCR, and its TCRdb copy is limited to in-frame clones, with some not included. The sample includes approximately 280,000 clones, around 88% of them seen just once. Sequenced: PBMCs or T cells enriched from blood (not recorded which). These receptors were obtained from a woman aged 40-49 years who had recovered from COVID-19. CDR3s include the opening cysteine and the closing phenylalanine or tryptophan. The D gene is left open where the match is weak. Expanded clones get a size class; other rows say once, few or many, or leave the size out.

D	V	size	J	DNA	CDR3
-	TRBV7-9	-	TRBJ2-5	TGTGCCAGCAGCTTAGCGCGTAGACCAGGAGAGACCCAGTACTTC	CASSLARRPGETQYF
TRBD2	TRBV2	-	TRBJ2-5	TGTGCCAGCAGCCCCACTCTAGCGGCAGAGACCCAGTACTTC	CASSPTLAAETQYF
TRBD1	TRBV6-5	-	TRBJ1-2	TGTGCCAGCACCGTAACCCCAGGGGGTTTTGGCTACACCTTC	CASTVTPGGFGYTF
TRBD2	TRBV5-1	-	TRBJ2-7	TGCGCCAGCAGCTTGGCACTAGCGTCGTACGAGCAGTACTTC	CASSLALASYEQYF
-	TRBV12-3/TRBV12-4	-	TRBJ1-6	TGTGCCACTTCCGGGACGCCCGGGGGACCCCTCCACTTT	CATSGTPGGPLHF
-	TRBV18	once	TRBJ1-1	TGTGCCAGCTCACTGGGGGGGGGCATGAACACTGAAGCTTTCTTT	CASSLGGGMNTEAFF
-	TRBV9	-	TRBJ2-1	TGTGCCAGCAGCCTAAGGACAGCCGACAATGAGCAGTTCTTC	CASSLRTADNEQFF
-	TRBV7-2	-	TRBJ1-1	TGTGCCAGCAGCCTCAACCCGGGGAACACTGAAGCTTTCTTT	CASSLNPGNTEAFF
TRBD1	TRBV7-2	-	TRBJ1-6	TGTGCCAGCAGCTTGGACGGGACAGGGAGAAAGAATTCACCCCTCCACTTT	CASSLDGTGRKNSPLHF
-	TRBV27	-	TRBJ2-7	TGTGCCAGCAGTACCCGAGTGCCCCCCTACGAGCAGTACTTC	CASSTRVPPYEQYF
TRBD2	TRBV3-1/TRBV3-2	-	TRBJ2-7	TGTGCCAGCAGCCAAGCGGGAGGGCTCTCCTACGAGCAGTACTTC	CASSQAGGLSYEQYF
-	TRBV11-2	once	TRBJ2-7	TGTGCCAGCAGCCCAACGCTAGCGCGAAGCTCCTACGAGCAGTACTTC	CASSPTLARSSYEQYF
-	TRBV27	-	TRBJ1-6	TGTGCCAGCAGGCGGGGGCGCGGAAATTCACCCCTCCACTTT	CASRRGRGNSPLHF
TRBD2	TRBV2	-	TRBJ2-3	TGTGCCAGCACACCGACTAGCGGGAGCACAGATACGCAGTATTTT	CASTPTSGSTDTQYF
-	TRBV3-1/TRBV3-2	-	TRBJ1-5	TGTGCCAGCAGCTGGGGCGGAAGCAATCAGCCCCAGCATTTT	CASSWGGSNQPQHF
-	TRBV7-2	-	TRBJ1-2	TGTGCCAGCAGCTTAGCTCTATCAGGGGTACGCGGCTACACCTTC	CASSLALSGVRGYTF
-	TRBV2	once	TRBJ2-7	TGTGCCAGCAGTTGGACACCTTACGAGCAGTACTTC	CASSWTPYEQYF
TRBD2	TRBV28	-	TRBJ2-7	TGTGCCAGCACCCCTCGTCGGGGGGGGAGCTCCTACGAGCAGTACTTC	CASTPRRGGSSYEQYF
TRBD1	TRBV27	-	TRBJ2-1	TGTGCCAGCCGCTCTACCGGGACAGGGCCCTACAATGAGCAGTTCTTC	CASRSTGTGPYNEQFF
-	TRBV2	-	TRBJ1-5	TGTGCCAGCAGTGGACCGCGGAATCAGCCCCAGCATTTT	CASSGPRNQPQHF
-	TRBV5-1	-	TRBJ2-1	TGCGCCAGCAGCTCCCGAGGGCCGAATGAGCAGTTCTTC	CASSSRGPNEQFF
TRBD1	TRBV5-4	few	TRBJ2-7	TGTGCCAGCAGCTTGGACAGGGGCTACGAGCAGTACTTC	CASSLDRGYEQYF
-	TRBV28	-	TRBJ2-5	TGTGCCAGCAGTTCCATTCAGGGGCCCGGAGAGACCCAGTACTTC	CASSSIQGPGETQYF
-	TRBV7-3	-	TRBJ2-5	TGTGCCAGCAGCCCGAACGGGGGAGACCAAGAGACCCAGTACTTC	CASSPNGGDQETQYF
-	TRBV5-4	-	TRBJ2-7	TGTGCCAGCACTTTGGACCTGGGAGGCTCCTACGAGCAGTACTTC	CASTLDLGGSYEQYF
TRBD1	TRBV7-2	-	TRBJ2-7	TGTGCCAGCAGCGTACTAGGGACAGGGGAGAATGAGCAGTACTTC	CASSVLGTGENEQYF
TRBD1	TRBV19	-	TRBJ1-2	TGTGCCAGTAGTCGGACAGGGGGAAGCTATGGCTACACCTTC	CASSRTGGSYGYTF
TRBD2	TRBV9	-	TRBJ2-3	TGTGCCAGCAGCGTAGAGGGGACTAGCGGCACAGATACGCAGTATTTT	CASSVEGTSGTDTQYF
-	TRBV19	-	TRBJ1-5	TGTGCCAGTAGTATCCGGGGAAGCAATCAGCCCCAGCATTTT	CASSIRGSNQPQHF
-	TRBV10-1	-	TRBJ1-1	TGCGCCAGCAGTGAGTTTGGAGCCCCGAACACTGAAGCTTTCTTT	CASSEFGAPNTEAFF
-	TRBV10-1	-	TRBJ2-5	TGCGCCAGCCGGTCTCGCGGGACCCAGTACTTC	CASRSRGTQYF
TRBD1	TRBV30	once	TRBJ2-5	TGTGCCTGGAAGGAGGGACAGGGTCGGATGGAGACCCAGTACTTC	CAWKEGQGRMETQYF
-	TRBV2	few	TRBJ2-3	TGTGCCAGCAGTGCAGACAGGACCTACACAGATACGCAGTATTTT	CASSADRTYTDTQYF
TRBD1	TRBV18	-	TRBJ1-6	TGTGCCAGCTCACCACGACAGGGTAGGGAAACCCTCCACTTT	CASSPRQGRETLHF
-	TRBV6-2/TRBV6-3	-	TRBJ1-2	TGTGCCAGCAGTGCAAATAACGCGGAATCTAACTATGGCTACACCTTC	CASSANNAESNYGYTF
TRBD2	TRBV30	-	TRBJ2-2	TGTGCCTGGACTAGCGGGAGGTACACCGGGGAGCTGTTTTTT	CAWTSGRYTGELFF
TRBD1	TRBV3-1/TRBV3-2	-	TRBJ1-1	TGTGCCAGCAGCCTGGAGACAGGGAGGTACACTGAAGCTTTCTTT	CASSLETGRYTEAFF
-	TRBV2	-	TRBJ2-1	TGTGCCAGCAGAGCCGACTGGGGCTCCAATGAGCAGTTCTTC	CASRADWGSNEQFF
-	TRBV14	-	TRBJ1-4	TGTGCCAGCAGCCAAAGATTGGGTCGGGGGGAAAAACTGTTTTTT	CASSQRLGRGEKLFF
-	TRBV4-3	-	TRBJ2-1	TGCGCCAGCAGCCAAGAGCGGGATTGGCCCTACAATGAGCAGTTCTTC	CASSQERDWPYNEQFF
TRBD2	TRBV6-5	-	TRBJ2-7	TGTGCCAGCAGGTCTGGGACTAGCGGTCTCTACGAGCAGTACTTC	CASRSGTSGLYEQYF
-	TRBV2	-	TRBJ2-1	TGTGCCAGCAGCGTTACCGGGACAAACAATGAGCAGTTCTTC	CASSVTGTNNEQFF
TRBD2	TRBV3-1/TRBV3-2	-	TRBJ2-5	TGTGCCAGCAGCCAAACGGGACTAGCGGGACCCTCCCAGGAGACCCAGTACTTC	CASSQTGLAGPSQETQYF
TRBD2	TRBV18	-	TRBJ2-5	TGTGCCAGCTCACCACCGTGGCGGGAGGGCCAAGAGACCCAGTACTTC	CASSPPWREGQETQYF
TRBD2	TRBV5-1	-	TRBJ2-5	TGCGCCAGCAGCTTGATACTAGCGCAGCAAGAGACCCAGTACTTC	CASSLILAQQETQYF
TRBD1	TRBV24-1	-	TRBJ2-1	TGTGCCACCAAACAGGGGGGCCACAATGAGCAGTTCTTC	CATKQGGHNEQFF
-	TRBV10-2	-	TRBJ1-5	TGCGCCAGCTCTTCTGGCAATCAGCCCCAGCATTTT	CASSSGNQPQHF
TRBD2	TRBV28	-	TRBJ2-1	TGTGCCAGCCAGAGGGCGGGAGGGTACAATGAGCAGTTCTTC	CASQRAGGYNEQFF
TRBD1	TRBV11-2	-	TRBJ2-5	TGTGCCAGCAGCTTATTGGGACAGGAAGAGACCCAGTACTTC	CASSLLGQEETQYF
-	TRBV18	-	TRBJ2-1	TGTGCCAGCTTAAATGGGAGTAGCTACAATGAGCAGTTCTTC	CASLNGSSYNEQFF
-	TRBV7-3	once	TRBJ2-1	TGTGCCAGCAGCTTAACACCTACTAGTCATGAGCAGTTCTTC	CASSLTPTSHEQFF
-	TRBV7-9	-	TRBJ1-2	TGTGCCAGCAGCCCCGGCGGCAGCCTAGGCTACACCTTC	CASSPGGSLGYTF
TRBD1	TRBV30	-	TRBJ2-5	TGTGCCTGGAGTGTACAGGGGACAGGGTTGGACTTC	CAWSVQGTGLDF
TRBD2	TRBV7-2	-	TRBJ2-1	TGTGCCAGCAGCCATAGCGGGATACCCTACAATGAGCAGTTCTTC	CASSHSGIPYNEQFF
-	TRBV19	-	TRBJ1-1	TGTGCCAGTAGTATCAGGCCACCGATGAACACTGAAGCTTTCTTT	CASSIRPPMNTEAFF
-	TRBV29-1	-	TRBJ2-6	TGCAGCGTTGGCAATTTTGAGGGCTCTGGGGCCAACGTCCTGACTTTC	CSVGNFEGSGANVLTF
TRBD1	TRBV5-1	-	TRBJ1-2	TGCGCCAGCAGCTTACAGGGGTTCAACTATGGCTACACCTTC	CASSLQGFNYGYTF
TRBD1	TRBV28	once	TRBJ1-6	TGTGCCAGCACCCTCCTCAGGGGGACGGGTTCACCCCTCCACTTT	CASTLLRGTGSPLHF
-	TRBV7-9	-	TRBJ1-5	TGTGCCAGCAGCTCAAATCATAATCAGCCCCAGCATTTT	CASSSNHNQPQHF